These T cell receptor beta chains were read from a single sample in a study of spatial heterogeneity in lung cancer. Via MiXCR, TCRdb re-called the 5' RACE reads, giving one row per CDR3 protein. The sample has 39,000 or so distinct CDR3 sequences, 3% to 3.5% seen once. The sequences come from normal lung tissue next to the tumor, collected at surgery. The origin of the receptors is a male donor with early-stage non-small cell lung cancer. CDR3s include the opening cysteine and the closing phenylalanine or tryptophan. D genes are given only for firm matches. Where a row states a size, it is once, few, many or the class of an expanded clone; other rows omit it.

DNA | CDR3 | D | size | J | V
TGCGCCAGCAGCCAAGCGTATGCGGGGGGAACCGGGGAGCTGTTTTTT | CASSQAYAGGTGELFF | TRBD2 | many | TRBJ2-2 | TRBV4-1
TGTGCCAGCAAATCCCCGCCGGATACGCAGTATTTT | CASKSPPDTQYF | NA | many | TRBJ2-3 | TRBV6-6
TGTGCCAGCAGTTACTCGTCCTCGAACACCGGGGAGCTGTTTTTT | CASSYSSSNTGELFF | NA | many | TRBJ2-2 | TRBV6-5
TGTGCCAGCAGCTTCGGGACTTACAATGAGCAGTTCTTC | CASSFGTYNEQFF | NA | many | TRBJ2-1 | TRBV7-8
TGCGCCAGCAGCTTGAACCCCTCGGGGGGTTACCTCTACGAGCAGTACTTC | CASSLNPSGGYLYEQYF | TRBD2 | many | TRBJ2-7 | TRBV5-1
TGTGCCAGCAGTTACGGGGCCCGCGTGGAGCAGTTCTTC | CASSYGARVEQFF | NA | many | TRBJ2-1 | TRBV7-9
TGTGCCAGCAGTGAAACTGGAAACACCATATATTTT | CASSETGNTIYF | NA | many | TRBJ1-3 | TRBV2
TGTGCCAGCAGTTCAGCCGGACAGGGGAGTAAGGCTGAAGCTTTCTTT | CASSSAGQGSKAEAFF | TRBD1 | few | TRBJ1-1 | TRBV6-2/TRBV6-3
TGTGCCAGCAGGGGCCTATGGGGCGGAAATTACAATGAGCAGTTCTTC | CASRGLWGGNYNEQFF | NA | few | TRBJ2-1 | TRBV2
TGCGCCAGCAGCCGCGACAGGAACACCGGGGAGCTGTTTTTT | CASSRDRNTGELFF | NA | many | TRBJ2-2 | TRBV5-1
TGCAGCGTTGCCGGGACCCAACGGGGTGAGCAGTTCTTC | CSVAGTQRGEQFF | NA | NA | TRBJ2-1 | TRBV29-1
TGCGCCAGCAGCTCGACAGGGGTCTCTGGAAACACCATATATTTT | CASSSTGVSGNTIYF | TRBD1 | many | TRBJ1-3 | TRBV5-1
TGCAGTGCTAGAGATATAGACAGGGTCGAGGAAAAACTGTTTTTT | CSARDIDRVEEKLFF | TRBD1 | many | TRBJ1-4 | TRBV20-1
TGTGCCAGCAGTTACTCGACAGGAGGATATGGCTACACCTTC | CASSYSTGGYGYTF | NA | NA | TRBJ1-2 | TRBV6-2/TRBV6-3
TGTGCTAGCAGCGATGGACAGGGCTCTGGAAACACCATATATTTT | CASSDGQGSGNTIYF | TRBD1 | many | TRBJ1-3 | TRBV7-7
TGCGCCAGCAGCTCACAGGGAAACACTGAAGCTTTCTTT | CASSSQGNTEAFF | NA | many | TRBJ1-1 | TRBV5-1
TGTGCCACCAGCGGGGGGGGTGGAGATACGCAGTATTTT | CATSGGGGDTQYF | TRBD2 | many | TRBJ2-3 | TRBV10-3
TGTGCCAGTAACGACGGGGCTAACACCGGGGAGCTGTTTTTT | CASNDGANTGELFF | NA | many | TRBJ2-2 | TRBV19
TGCGCCAGCAGCTTGGGTGCGGCTATGAACACTGAAGCTTTCTTT | CASSLGAAMNTEAFF | NA | many | TRBJ1-1 | TRBV5-1
TGCAGTGCTAGTCTCAACTCCTACGAGCAGTACTTC | CSASLNSYEQYF | NA | few | TRBJ2-7 | TRBV20-1
TGTGCCAGCAGCTTAGGACAAAGCACAGATACGCAGTATTTT | CASSLGQSTDTQYF | NA | many | TRBJ2-3 | TRBV7-9
TGTGCCAGCAGCACAATCAGGGGGCGCACCGGGGAGCTGTTTTTT | CASSTIRGRTGELFF | TRBD1 | many | TRBJ2-2 | TRBV13
TGTGCCAGCAGCATTGGGACAGGGGAAGCTTTCTTT | CASSIGTGEAFF | TRBD1 | many | TRBJ1-1 | TRBV13
TGCGCCAGCAGCGGAAAATCTCCGGGACAGGGGGTTGTCTACGAGCAGTACTTC | CASSGKSPGQGVVYEQYF | TRBD1 | many | TRBJ2-7 | TRBV5-1
TGCAGTGCTAGCACGTACGGGTTGGGGAATCAGCCCCAGCATTTT | CSASTYGLGNQPQHF | NA | many | TRBJ1-5 | TRBV20-1
TGTGCCAGCAGCTTGAGACAGAGCTCCTATAATTCACCCCTCCACTTT | CASSLRQSSYNSPLHF | NA | many | TRBJ1-6 | TRBV7-8
TGTGCCAGCAGTACTAGGGAGGCCGGCTATGGCTACACCTTC | CASSTREAGYGYTF | NA | many | TRBJ1-2 | TRBV6-5
TGTGCCAGCAGCTCCGGGGTGGATACGCAGTATTTT | CASSSGVDTQYF | NA | many | TRBJ2-3 | TRBV2
TGTGCCTGGGAGGGGAACACTGAAGCTTTCTTT | CAWEGNTEAFF | NA | few | TRBJ1-1 | TRBV30
TGCAGCGTGTTAGCCCTAGCGGGAGCCTACAATGAGCAGTTCTTC | CSVLALAGAYNEQFF | TRBD2 | many | TRBJ2-1 | TRBV29-1
TGTGCCAGCAGCCCCGGGACAGGGGTATACGAGCAGTACTTC | CASSPGTGVYEQYF | TRBD1 | many | TRBJ2-7 | TRBV6-5
TGTGCCACCAGCAGAGATCCTGTCCGACGGCCCCAGCATTTT | CATSRDPVRRPQHF | NA | many | TRBJ1-5 | TRBV15
TGTGCCACCAGTGACGGCCGATATGGGAAACTGTTTTTT | CATSDGRYGKLFF | NA | many | TRBJ1-4 | TRBV24-1
TGTGCCAGCAGTGAGTTGAGCTATGGCTACACCTTC | CASSELSYGYTF | NA | many | TRBJ1-2 | TRBV2
TGTGCCAGCAGCCTAGGCGGGCCCTACAATGAGCAGTTCTTC | CASSLGGPYNEQFF | NA | many | TRBJ2-1 | TRBV9
TGCGCCAGCAGCCAGGGACAGGGGCGAGAGCAGTACTTC | CASSQGQGREQYF | TRBD1 | many | TRBJ2-7 | TRBV5-1
TGTGCCAGCAGCCCCCGAGGGGCTAGCGGGGCTTACAATGAGCAGTTCTTC | CASSPRGASGAYNEQFF | TRBD2 | many | TRBJ2-1 | TRBV7-2
TGTGCCAGCAGCTCCACATTGGCAGGCGAGACCCAGTACTTC | CASSSTLAGETQYF | NA | NA | TRBJ2-5 | TRBV7-3
TGTGCCAGCAGCCCGGGGGGTTATGAGCAGTTCTTC | CASSPGGYEQFF | TRBD2 | many | TRBJ2-1 | TRBV11-2
TGTGCCAGCAGCTTTGCAGGGTACGAGCAGTACTTC | CASSFAGYEQYF | NA | many | TRBJ2-7 | TRBV7-9
TGTGCCAGCAGTTTCCAACCGAACACTGAAGCTTTCTTT | CASSFQPNTEAFF | NA | many | TRBJ1-1 | TRBV6-5
TGTGCCAGCAGTTACCTGGGGGACTTGTACTTC | CASSYLGDLYF | NA | many | TRBJ2-7 | TRBV6-2/TRBV6-3
TGTGCCAGCAGTAGACAGGGGAAGGAGACCCAGTACTTC | CASSRQGKETQYF | TRBD1 | many | TRBJ2-5 | TRBV6-1